These 2 T cell receptor beta chains originate from one sample sequenced in a study of OX40 agonist ivuxolimab in advanced cancers. Profiled with immunoSEQ multiplex PCR; TCRdb holds only in-frame clones, not every one. This sample carries about 75,000 clones, 80% to 90% of them seen once, and the ten largest clones take about a sixth. This material consisted of CD4+ or CD8+ T cells sorted from blood, taken in a trial of the OX40 agonist ivuxolimab. The receptor set was obtained from an adult with an advanced solid tumor such as melanoma, head and neck, liver or kidney cancer.

The rearrangement links TRBV27 to TRBJ2-7, with 8 bases fitting TRBD2. CDR3 length: 15 residues. Germline CDR1 MNHEY, CDR2 SMNVEV (reference sequence). J gave up 3 bases and V 6 bases, and 10 bases lay outside the gene matches. The CDR3 nucleotides read TGTGCCAGCAGATCGGGACTAGGGAAATACTACGAGCAGTACTTC. Its protein product is CASRSGLGKYYEQYF.

J is TRBJ2-3 and V is TRBV5-4; 12 nucleotides line up with TRBD2. CDR3 length: 17 amino acids. Germline V gene data show CDR1 as SGHNT and CDR2 as YYREEE (reference sequence). V dropped 0 bases and J dropped 4; count of bases not matched to a gene: 6. CDR3 sequence: CASSLDYTSGRSDTQYF. The DNA for the CDR3 is TGTGCCAGCAGCTTGGACTATACTAGCGGGAGGTCAGATACGCAGTATTTT.